These T cell receptor beta chains were read from a single sample in a study of blood T cell repertoires in COVID-19. Clones were sequenced by immunoSEQ multiplex PCR, and TCRdb holds only the in-frame ones, with some missing. The sample lists approximately 120,000 clones; 65% to 90% were seen once. The sample was peripheral blood. The receptors shown here come from a man older than 75 with active or convalescent COVID-19. Each CDR3 is given without its conserved first and last residue. Each record gives: D gene, J gene, V gene, CDR3 protein. The D gene is left open where the match is weak.

>NA|TRBJ1-2|TRBV7-2
ASSTQSPYGYT
>NA|TRBJ1-6|TRBV6-5
AVTGNNSPLH
>TRBD2|TRBJ2-2|TRBV5-1
ASSLGALAGGTGELF
>TRBD1|TRBJ2-3|TRBV9
ASSVSRAGGADTQY
>TRBD1|TRBJ1-6|TRBV7-6
ASSRTGIGYNSPLH
>NA|TRBJ1-1|TRBV18
ASSPPQGTNTEAF
>TRBD2|TRBJ2-5|TRBV3-1/TRBV3-2
ASSQGRASGGPQETQY
>NA|TRBJ1-1|TRBV7-2
ASSLRRRHTEAF
>TRBD1|TRBJ1-5|TRBV29-1
SVGQDRGNQPQH
>NA|TRBJ2-1|TRBV4-1
ASSLGQSSYNEQF
>NA|TRBJ2-1|TRBV14
ASSQDWQGSKF
>NA|TRBJ2-5|TRBV15
ATSRDGGQETQY
>NA|TRBJ2-5|TRBV2
ASSVAYAQETQY
>NA|TRBJ1-2|TRBV5-1
ASSLEGYNYGYT
>NA|TRBJ2-6|TRBV3-1/TRBV3-2
ASSQPGLKDGANVLT
>NA|TRBJ2-3|TRBV7-2
ASSLVRYTSTDTQY
>TRBD2|TRBJ2-1|TRBV11-2
ASSPDSGLPFQNEQF
>TRBD2|TRBJ2-5|TRBV7-7
ASSPGLAGGWETQY
>TRBD1|TRBJ1-1|TRBV28
ASSFPGQVNTEAF
>NA|TRBJ2-7|TRBV4-3
ASSQVQGTYEQY
>NA|TRBJ2-2|TRBV6-5
ASGQGPNTGELF
>TRBD1|TRBJ1-2|TRBV2
ASTGGDGTGGSSYT
>TRBD1|TRBJ1-2|TRBV6-5
AGIGGRAPGNGYT
>NA|TRBJ1-1|TRBV3-1/TRBV3-2
ASSQDRGGVMPEAF
>NA|TRBJ2-3|TRBV7-8
ASSIIQDTQY
>TRBD1|TRBJ1-2|TRBV18
ASSLSQPGQGNYGYT
>NA|TRBJ1-4|TRBV10-1
AGRGGGHLPLNEKLF
>NA|TRBJ2-7|TRBV19
ASSTPGQTYEQY
>NA|TRBJ2-7|TRBV19
ATRAQTDSYEQY
>TRBD1|TRBJ1-5|TRBV3-1/TRBV3-2
ASSLGQGGQPQH
>NA|TRBJ1-4|TRBV6-2/TRBV6-3
ASSYTRQLLF
>NA|TRBJ2-3|TRBV2
ASSVRDTQY
>NA|TRBJ2-3|TRBV6-5
ASSQSPDTQY
>TRBD1|TRBJ2-7|TRBV27
ASSLGTGARVGQY
>NA|TRBJ1-2|TRBV18
ASSPGQPYGYT
>TRBD1|TRBJ1-6|TRBV7-9
ASSFGQGASPLH
>NA|TRBJ2-1|TRBV12-3/TRBV12-4
ASRPGLYNEQF
>TRBD1|TRBJ1-1|TRBV29-1
SVPRPPRGQDEAF
>TRBD1|TRBJ1-4|TRBV13
ASSRGTGEGANEKLF
>TRBD1|TRBJ1-1|TRBV6-5
ASTTTQGGSAF
>NA|TRBJ1-4|TRBV6-5
ASTRRTATNEKLF
>TRBD1|TRBJ1-2|TRBV5-1
ASSRTGGEKGYT
>TRBD1|TRBJ2-2|TRBV7-9
ASRSTGGGYTGELF
>NA|TRBJ1-2|TRBV30
AWNRERAYGYT
>NA|TRBJ1-1|TRBV29-1
SVVDGHNTEAF
>NA|TRBJ2-3|TRBV24-1
ATSDVRGFTTDTQY
>NA|TRBJ1-5|TRBV27
ASSFQNPNQPQH
>TRBD2|TRBJ2-5|TRBV19
ASRLAGETQY
>NA|TRBJ2-5|TRBV6-6
ASSYSTGHLGETQY
>NA|TRBJ1-2|TRBV12-3/TRBV12-4
ASSTPNYGYT
>NA|TRBJ1-3|TRBV7-9
ASSLGQGSGNTIY
>TRBD1|TRBJ1-2|TRBV5-1
ASSFTGDTNYGYT
>TRBD2|TRBJ2-7|TRBV7-2
ASRPKAGLYEQY
>TRBD2|TRBJ2-7|TRBV5-8
ASTTRGETYEQY
>TRBD1|TRBJ2-2|TRBV6-5
ASSYATGGRGGELF
>NA|TRBJ1-2|TRBV7-8
ASSTLLGPQTTYGYT
>TRBD2|TRBJ2-3|TRBV5-4
ASSPPLAGGRNTQY
>TRBD1|TRBJ1-5|TRBV5-8
ASSPGQGWDQPQH
>NA|TRBJ1-2|TRBV12-5
ASGLRSGRDGYT
>TRBD1|TRBJ1-3|TRBV6-5
ASSTTGGAGNTIY